This T cell receptor beta chain was captured in a study of T cell repertoires in cytomegalovirus infection. Across the whole study: CMV infection plus the matching HLA type was flagged by public TCR beta signatures.

TCRdb recomputed calls from the reads with MiXCR, one row per CDR3 protein. Here the sample spans around 270,000 distinct CDR3 sequences, over 8% being singletons. Study-wide findings and caveats: There were carriers of CMV plus the relevant HLA, and cumulative public TCR beta family frequency identified them. In two of eight donors, the top clonotype was HLA-C-restricted CMV-specific.

Germline V gives CDR1 KGHSH, CDR2 LQKENI. The V end was cut by 8 bases, the J end by 3 bases, with 14 bases between. This CDR3 is 14 amino acids long. This clonotype was seen more than once but under ten times. Antigen: not known. The receptor was derived from a human donor in good health (CMV status not recorded). Some clones in this sample may be carry-over from other donors' samples. Sequencing was carried out using PBMCs. V usage is TRBV18 and J usage is TRBJ1-5; unclear D gene. CDR3 DNA sequence: TGTGCCAGCCAAGAGGAACAGTTCAATCAGCCCCAGCATTTT. It specifies CASQEEQFNQPQHF.